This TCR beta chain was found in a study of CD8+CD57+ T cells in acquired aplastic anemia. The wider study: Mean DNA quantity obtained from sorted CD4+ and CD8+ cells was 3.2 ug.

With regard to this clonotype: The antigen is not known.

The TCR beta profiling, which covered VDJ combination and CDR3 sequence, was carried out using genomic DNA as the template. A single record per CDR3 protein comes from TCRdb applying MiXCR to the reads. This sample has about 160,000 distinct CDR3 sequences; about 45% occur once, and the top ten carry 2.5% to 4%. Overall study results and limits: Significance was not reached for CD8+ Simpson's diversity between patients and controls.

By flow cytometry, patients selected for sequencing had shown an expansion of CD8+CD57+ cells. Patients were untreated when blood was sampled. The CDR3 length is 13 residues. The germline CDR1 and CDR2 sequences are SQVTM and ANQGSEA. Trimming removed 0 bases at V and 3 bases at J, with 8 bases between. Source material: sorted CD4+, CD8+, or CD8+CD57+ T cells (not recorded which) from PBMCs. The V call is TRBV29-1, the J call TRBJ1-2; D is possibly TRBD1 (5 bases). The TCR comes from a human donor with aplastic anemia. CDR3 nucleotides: TGCAGCGTTGAAGATCGGGGGGACTATGGCTACACCTTC. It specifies CSVEDRGDYGYTF.